The T cell receptor (beta chain) described here comes from a study of T cells in Graves' hyperthyroidism and ophthalmopathy. The germline CDR1 and CDR2 sequences are SGHRS and YFSETQ. This CDR3 comprises 13 residues. The authors deemed Graves' hyperthyroidism stable absent ophthalmopathy progression within 18 months. TCR beta CDR3 regions were amplified from RNA. First-round RT-PCR of the TCR CDR3 relied on the HTBI primer set. TCRdb recomputed calls from the multiplex PCR reads with MiXCR, one row per CDR3 protein. The sample lists hundreds of thousands of distinct CDR3 sequences, roughly 37% occurring once.

The V and J genes are TRBV5-1 and TRBJ1-1; 8 nucleotides line up with TRBD1. The sample was blood. The sequence was obtained from a man aged 18-30 years with Graves' hyperthyroidism. As DNA, the CDR3 is TGCGTCACCTCGCTGACAGGGGACACTGAAGCTTTCTTT. Amino acid sequence: CVTSLTGDTEAFF.